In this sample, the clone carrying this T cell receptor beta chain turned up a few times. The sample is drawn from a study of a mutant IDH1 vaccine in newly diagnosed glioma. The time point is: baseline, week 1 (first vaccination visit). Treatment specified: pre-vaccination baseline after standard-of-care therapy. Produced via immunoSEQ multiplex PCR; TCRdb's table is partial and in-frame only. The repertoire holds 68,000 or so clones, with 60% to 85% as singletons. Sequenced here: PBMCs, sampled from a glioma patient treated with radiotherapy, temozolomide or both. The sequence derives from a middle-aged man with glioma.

CDR3: CASSEATGGQPQHF. The DNA for the CDR3 is TGTGCCAGCAGTGAAGCCACAGGGGGGCAGCCCCAGCATTTT. The rearrangement uses TRBV2 and TRBJ1-5, with TRBD1 matching 8 bases. The CDR3 has 14 amino acids. Germline V gene lookup returns CDR1 SNHLY and CDR2 FYNNEI. V dropped 0 bases and J dropped 7; count of bases not matched to a gene: 2.